Presented here are 20 T cell receptor beta chains from one specimen sequenced in a study of spatial heterogeneity in lung cancer (dated by TCRdb to about 2019). The method was 5' RACE. Reads for this sample came from a NextSeq 500. The raw public reads went through TCRdb reprocessing: fastp at Q25, MiXCR clone calling, in-frame beta chains kept. Rows are unified per CDR3 protein, each entry keeping the most common DNA and genes. The sample profile shows tens of thousands of distinct CDR3 sequences; over 9.5% of them were found once. About 41% of the sample is taken by the ten largest. Interpreted using the paper, the time point label stands for: sample taken at primary tumor resection. Sequences were derived from PBMCs, sampled at surgery. Receptors originate from a male donor with early-stage non-small cell lung cancer.

The table lists this clonotype with a few counts. This rearrangement joins TRBV7-3 to TRBJ1-1; tentatively, D is TRBD1 (6 bases). Trimming shortened V by 5 bases and J by 4 bases, and 14 bases separated the two germline ends. This CDR3 is built from 14 residues. Germline-derived CDR1 and CDR2 are SGHTA and FQGTGA. The CDR3 nucleotides are TGTGCCAGCAGCGATCAGGGGAGGAGCACTGAAGCTTTCTTT. This codes for CASSDQGRSTEAFF.

The rearrangement links TRBV12-3 or TRBV12-4 to TRBJ2-1; TRBD1 matches at 10 bases. The V segment lost 6 bases and the J segment 7 bases; nucleotides outside the gene matches: 9. The CDR3 is made up of 15 amino acids. CDR3 DNA sequence: TGTGCCAGCAGCACACGCCGGGACAGGGGAAATGAGCAGTTCTTC. It specifies CASSTRRDRGNEQFF.

This clonotype was observed a few times. This chain uses TRBV2 with TRBJ2-3; D remains ambiguous. Germline V gene lookup returns CDR1 SNHLY and CDR2 FYNNEI. This CDR3 comprises 13 residues. The V gene lost 7 bases and the J gene lost 0 bases, with 8 bases spanning the gap. The CDR3 reads CASNQFSTDTQYF. CDR3 DNA sequence: TGTGCCAGCAATCAGTTCAGCACAGATACGCAGTATTTT.

This rearrangement joins TRBV5-5 to TRBJ2-4; TRBD2 is a possible D gene (6 bases). The CDR3 loop spans 14 amino acids. V lost 4 bases and J lost 5, with 13 bases in between. Germline V gene data show CDR1 as SGHKS and CDR2 as YYEKEE (reference sequence). The DNA for the CDR3 is TGTGCCAGCAGCAGGGGAGGTGAAGAAAACATTCAGTACTTC. Translating gives CASSRGGEENIQYF.

The chain combines TRBV7-8 with TRBJ2-2, with 11 bases lining up with TRBD1. Germline CDR1 is SGHVS and CDR2 is FQNEAQ. The trim removed 11 bases at V and 5 bases at J, leaving 13 bases unmatched. CDR3 length: 16 residues. CDR3 coding DNA: TGTGCCGCCCTAGGACAGGGGGCGCGATGGACCGGGGAGCTGTTTTTT. Residues: CAALGQGARWTGELFF. Variable domain in full (rest from reference TRBV7-8 and TRBJ2-2): GAGVSQSPRYKVAKRGQDVALRCDPISGHVSLFWYQQALGQGPEFLTYFQNEAQLDKSGLPSDRFFAERPEGSVSTLKIQRTQQEDSAVYLCAALGQGARWTGELFFGEGSRLTVL.

The chain recombines TRBV6-5 with TRBJ2-2; D not certain. CDR3 length equals 16 residues. V gave up 2 bases and J gave up 5 bases, with 15 bases separating them. Germline V CDR1 and CDR2: MNHEY, SVGAGI. The CDR3 region has the DNA TGTGCCAGCAGTTACCCGTGGGATTTGAGAACCGGGGAGCTGTTTTTT. Residues: CASSYPWDLRTGELFF.

This clonotype was observed a few times. The CDR3 here is CASSLDLAGVADTQYF. As DNA, the CDR3 is TGTGCCAGCAGCCTAGATCTAGCGGGAGTGGCAGATACGCAGTATTTT. The rearrangement uses TRBV5-6 and TRBJ2-3, with 10 bases that match TRBD2. V trimming: 4 bases; J trimming: 4 bases; junction bases outside the gene matches: 9. The germline gives CDR1 SGHDT, CDR2 YYEEEE. The CDR3 runs to 16 residues.

The chain recombines TRBV4-1 with TRBJ2-3, with TRBD1 as a possible D gene (6 bases). Germline-derived CDR1 and CDR2 are MGHRA and YSYEKL. The V and J ends lost 4 bases and 8 bases respectively, with 25 bases between them. The CDR3 length is 17 residues. The CDR3 spells CASSREPESTAQGTQYF. The CDR3 DNA is TGCGCCAGCAGCCGAGAACCAGAGAGCACCGCACAGGGTACGCAGTATTTT.

This clonotype is medium-sized. The chain combines TRBV12-3 or TRBV12-4 with TRBJ1-3; D might be TRBD1 (6 bases). V lost 8 bases, J lost 6 bases, and 17 bases lay in between. The CDR3 runs to 14 residues. The CDR3 sequence: CASQGRRGENTIYF. The CDR3 region has the DNA TGTGCCAGCCAGGGCCGGAGGGGGGAAAACACCATATATTTT.

This clonotype has a handful of counts. The CDR3 DNA reads TGTGCCAGCAGTTTAGGCAATGAGCAGTTCTTC. It yields the protein CASSLGNEQFF. The chain recombines TRBV12-3 or TRBV12-4 with TRBJ2-1, with D unresolved. V lost 1 base to trimming and J lost 6 bases, with 1 base between them. The CDR3 extends over 11 amino acids.

V is TRBV6-6 and J is TRBJ1-4; D is unresolved. This CDR3 spans 11 amino acids. The V end was cut by 7 bases, the J end by 8 bases, with 8 bases between. Germline V gene data show CDR1 as MNHNY and CDR2 as SVGAGI (reference sequence). The CDR3 nucleotides read TGTGCCAGCACCTACGAAGAAAAACTGTTTTTT. Residues: CASTYEEKLFF.

A few counts support this clonotype. This sequence joins TRBV3-1 and TRBJ2-5; D unclear. Between the trimmed V and J ends, which lost 1 base and 3 bases, there was a span of 6 bases. The length of the CDR3 is 13 residues. Germline-derived CDR1 and CDR2 are LGHDT and YNNKEL (reference sequence). This CDR3 is CASSQVRKETQYF. The CDR3 DNA follows: TGTGCCAGCAGCCAAGTTCGCAAAGAGACCCAGTACTTC.

This clonotype has a count of ten or more. The V gene is TRBV29-1, the J gene TRBJ2-7; D possibly corresponds to TRBD1 (6 bases). The germline V and J ends were trimmed by 1 base and 10 bases, with 11 bases remaining between them. The CDR3 is 11 residues long. CDR1 and CDR2 (germline): SQVTM, ANQGSEA. CDR3 in DNA: TGCAGCGTTGAAGGGGGGCAAGGACAGTACTTC. Its protein is CSVEGGQGQYF.

This clonotype was counted only a few times. The gene calls are TRBV5-1 and TRBJ2-7, with 10 bases aligning to TRBD2. The CDR3 runs 17 residues. Trimming cost V 4 bases and J 0 bases; bases outside gene matches: 10. Germline CDR1 is SGHRS and CDR2 is YFSETQ. For the CDR3, the DNA is TGCGCCAGCAGCCCACGGACTAGCGGTGATAACTCCTACGAGCAGTACTTC. Its translation is CASSPRTSGDNSYEQYF.

This clonotype was detected only a few times. The chain has TRBV7-3 and TRBJ1-2, with D possibly matching TRBD1 (6 bases). This CDR3 contains 14 residues. V was cut by 5 bases and J by 7 bases, with 17 bases left in between. Germline CDR1 reads SGHTA; CDR2 reads FQGTGA. The CDR3 loop is CASSPRQDGFGYTF. CDR3 sequence (DNA): TGTGCCAGCAGCCCCCGACAGGATGGTTTTGGCTACACCTTC.

This clonotype was counted between two and nine times. CDR3 bases: TGTGCCACCAGCTCCTCTGGTCCCCAGCATTTT. Translating gives CATSSSGPQHF. V usage is TRBV24-1 and J usage is TRBJ1-5; D gene uncertain. The CDR3 covers 11 residues. CDR1 and CDR2 from the germline V gene are KGHDR and SFDVKD. The ends were cut back, 7 bases at V and 10 bases at J, with 10 bases in the middle.

This clonotype was picked up a small number of times. This chain uses TRBV6-5 with TRBJ2-7; tentatively, D is TRBD1 (6 bases). Deletions cut 6 bases from V and 5 bases from J, with 17 bases between. The CDR3 consists of 14 residues. The germline gives CDR1 MNHEY, CDR2 SVGAGI. The CDR3 sequence is CASSLTGQRDEQYF. The CDR3 DNA reads as TGTGCCAGCAGCCTGACGGGACAAAGAGACGAGCAGTACTTC.

The gene calls are TRBV11-3 and TRBJ2-2, with a weak D call TRBD1 (7 bases). Trimming removed 5 bases from V and 7 bases from J, with 11 bases in between. Germline V gene sequence: CDR1 SGHNT, CDR2 YENEEA. The CDR3 sequence is 13 residues long. CDR3 protein: CASSPRDSGELFF. CDR3 in DNA: TGTGCCAGCAGCCCGCGGGACAGCGGGGAGCTGTTTTTT.

In this sample, this clonotype turned up a few times. The chain joins TRBV6-2 or TRBV6-3 to TRBJ1-1; D call uncertain. CDR3 length equals 13 residues. The germline V gene encodes CDR1 MNHEY and CDR2 SVGEGT. V was cut by 5 bases and J by 0 bases, with 7 bases left in between. The CDR3, as DNA: TGTGCCAGCAGTGGCAGACTGAACACTGAAGCTTTCTTT. Protein: CASSGRLNTEAFF.

This sequence joins TRBV27 and TRBJ2-7, with D uncertain. Trimming cost V 8 bases and J 0 bases, with 5 bases left between them. CDR1 MNHEY and CDR2 SMNVEV come from the germline V gene (reference sequence). The CDR3 is 11 residues long. The CDR3 coding sequence is TGTGCCAGCGGATTCTCCTACGAGCAGTACTTC. The encoded protein is CASGFSYEQYF.